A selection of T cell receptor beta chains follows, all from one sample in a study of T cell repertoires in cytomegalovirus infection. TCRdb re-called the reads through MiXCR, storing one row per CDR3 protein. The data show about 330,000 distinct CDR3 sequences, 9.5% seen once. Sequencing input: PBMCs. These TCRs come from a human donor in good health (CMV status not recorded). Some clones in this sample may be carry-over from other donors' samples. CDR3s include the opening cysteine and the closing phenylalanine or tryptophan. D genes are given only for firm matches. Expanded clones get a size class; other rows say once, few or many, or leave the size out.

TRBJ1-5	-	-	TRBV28	TGTGCCAGCAGTTTTGCAGTAGAGGGGGTTCAGCCCCAGCATTTT	CASSFAVEGVQPQHF
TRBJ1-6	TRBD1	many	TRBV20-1	TGCAGTGCTAGTAGACAGGGTACAAATTCACCCCTCCACTTT	CSASRQGTNSPLHF
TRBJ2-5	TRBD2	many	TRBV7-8	TGTGCCAGCAGCCCAACTAGCGCCGCGGGGTCTGAGACCCAGTACTTC	CASSPTSAAGSETQYF
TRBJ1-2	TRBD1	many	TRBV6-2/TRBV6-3	TGTGCCAGCAGTTACACCGGGACAGGGGGCAATGGCTACACCTTC	CASSYTGTGGNGYTF
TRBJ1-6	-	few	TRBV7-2	TGTGCCAGCAGCTTAGGGGCTACGGGTTCACCCCTCCACTTT	CASSLGATGSPLHF
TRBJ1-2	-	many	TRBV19	TGTGCCAGTGGACCGGGGGGCAGGAACTATGGCTACACCTTC	CASGPGGRNYGYTF
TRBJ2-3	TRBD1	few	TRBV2	TGTGCCATTCAGTTGAACGGACAGGGTAAGGCAGATACGCAGTATTTT	CAIQLNGQGKADTQYF
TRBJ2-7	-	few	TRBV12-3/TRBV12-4	TGTGCCTCAGCCGGGGGACACCTTCCGAAGCAGTACTTC	CASAGGHLPKQYF
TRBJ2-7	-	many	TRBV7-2	TGTGCCAGCAGCTTAGGGGCGGGGAGGAGCTCCTACGAGCAGTACTTC	CASSLGAGRSSYEQYF
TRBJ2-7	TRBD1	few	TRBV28	TGTGCCAGCTACGGGACAGGGGGCTCCTACGAGCAGTACTTC	CASYGTGGSYEQYF
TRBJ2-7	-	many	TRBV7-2	TGTGCCAGCAGCTTAGCCGATTTAACCCCATGGAACGAGCAGTACTTC	CASSLADLTPWNEQYF
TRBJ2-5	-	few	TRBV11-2	TGTGCCAGCAGGGGACCACAAGAGACCCAGTACTTC	CASRGPQETQYF
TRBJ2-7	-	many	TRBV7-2	TGTGCCAGCAGCTTGGGAAGCCAAACGGGGTCCTACGAGCAGTACTTC	CASSLGSQTGSYEQYF
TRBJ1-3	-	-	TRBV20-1	TGCAGTGCTAGAGATTATGCAGCCAACTCTGGAAACACCATATATTTT	CSARDYAANSGNTIYF
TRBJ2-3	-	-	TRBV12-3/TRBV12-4	TGTGCCAGCAGGGGCACAGATACGCAGTATTTT	CASRGTDTQYF
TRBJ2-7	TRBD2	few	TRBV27	TGTGCCAGCAGTTATAGCGGGAGAGTACCCTACGAGCAGTACTTC	CASSYSGRVPYEQYF
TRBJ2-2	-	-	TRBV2	TGTGCCAGCAGTGAAAGAATGGCGGGGGAGCTGTTTTTT	CASSERMAGELFF
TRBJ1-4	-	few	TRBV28	TGTGCCAGCAGCCCCGGCACTAATGAAAAACTGTTTTTT	CASSPGTNEKLFF
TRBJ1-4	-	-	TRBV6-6	TGTGCCAGCAGTTACTCGAGGGAAAAACTGTTTTTT	CASSYSREKLFF
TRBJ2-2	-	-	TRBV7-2	TGTGCCAGCACCCCGATGGGGACCGGGGAGCTGTTTTTT	CASTPMGTGELFF
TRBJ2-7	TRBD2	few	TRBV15	TGTGCCACCTCGGTGAGCGGGGCAAACGAGCAGTACTTC	CATSVSGANEQYF
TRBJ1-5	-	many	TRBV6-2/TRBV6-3	TGTGCCAGCAGTTACTCTGGACAGCTGTATAGCAATCAGCCCCAGCATTTT	CASSYSGQLYSNQPQHF
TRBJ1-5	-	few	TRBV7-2	TGTGCCAGCAGCCAAAGGGCAGGCGTCGGGAATCAGCCCCAGCATTTT	CASSQRAGVGNQPQHF
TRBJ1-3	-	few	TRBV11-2	TGTGCCAGCAGCTCTCCGGTACAAGGGGGGTCTGGAAACACCATATATTTT	CASSSPVQGGSGNTIYF
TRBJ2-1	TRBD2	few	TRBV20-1	TGCAGTGCGATCCCGGGACTAGCGGGGACCTATCGATTCAACAATGAGCAGTTCTTC	CSAIPGLAGTYRFNNEQFF
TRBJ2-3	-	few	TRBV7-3	TGTGCCAGCAGCCCGTTAAGCACAGATACGCAGTATTTT	CASSPLSTDTQYF
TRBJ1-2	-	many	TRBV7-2	TGTGCCAGCAGCTTAGGGGCCAGGGGAATAGCTAACTATGGCTACACCTTC	CASSLGARGIANYGYTF
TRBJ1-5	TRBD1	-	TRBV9	TGTGCCAGCAGCGGCGGACAGGGTAGTCAGCCCCAGCATTTT	CASSGGQGSQPQHF
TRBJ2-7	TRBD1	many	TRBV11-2	TGTGCCAGCAGCGGCGACAGGGGGTCGAATCACGAGCAGTACTTC	CASSGDRGSNHEQYF
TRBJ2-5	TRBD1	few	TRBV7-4	TGTGCCAGCAGCTGGACAGGGAGCGGGTCCGTAAGGGAGACCCAGTACTTC	CASSWTGSGSVRETQYF
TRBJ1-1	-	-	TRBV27	TGTGCCAGCAGTCCCCGAGGGGCGAACACTGAAGCTTTCTTT	CASSPRGANTEAFF
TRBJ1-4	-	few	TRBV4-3	TGCGCCAGCAGCCGGATCCAGAGACCTGATGAAAAACTGTTTTTT	CASSRIQRPDEKLFF
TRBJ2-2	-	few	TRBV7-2	TGTGCCAGCAGCTTAGGTTCCGGGACCCCCACCGGGGAGCTGTTTTTT	CASSLGSGTPTGELFF
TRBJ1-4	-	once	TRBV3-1	TGTGCCAGCAGCCAGGTCGAGAAACTGTTTTTT	CASSQVEKLFF
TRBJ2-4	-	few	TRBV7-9	TGTGCCAGCAGCTTAGCAGGCAAAGCCAAAAACATTCAGTACTTC	CASSLAGKAKNIQYF
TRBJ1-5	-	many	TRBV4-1	TGCGCCAGCAGCCAGGGGGCGAACAATCAGCCCCAGCATTTT	CASSQGANNQPQHF
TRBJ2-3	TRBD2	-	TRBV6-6	TGTGCCAGCAGCCGGAAACTAGCGGGGGGGAGCACAGATACGCAGTATTTT	CASSRKLAGGSTDTQYF
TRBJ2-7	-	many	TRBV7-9	TGTGCCAGCAGCTTCGGAGGACGTTACGACGGAGCCTACGAGCAGTACTTC	CASSFGGRYDGAYEQYF
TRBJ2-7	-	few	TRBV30	TGTGCCTGGAGTGTAGGTGGTCGGGCCTACGAGCAGTACTTC	CAWSVGGRAYEQYF
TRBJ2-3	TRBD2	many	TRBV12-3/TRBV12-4	TGTGCCAGCAGTTTTGCCCTTGGGCGGGGGGCCTACACAGATACGCAGTATTTT	CASSFALGRGAYTDTQYF
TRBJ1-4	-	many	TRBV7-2	TGTGCCAGCAGCTTCGACAGGAGAAGCGAAAAACTGTTTTTT	CASSFDRRSEKLFF
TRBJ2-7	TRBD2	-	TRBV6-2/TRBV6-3	TGTGCCAGCATTGGGCTAGCGGGGGCCCTACCCTACGAGCAGTACTTC	CASIGLAGALPYEQYF
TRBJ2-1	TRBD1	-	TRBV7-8	TGTGCCAGCAGCTTAAGCTCAGGGGGCTTCAATGAGCAGTTCTTC	CASSLSSGGFNEQFF
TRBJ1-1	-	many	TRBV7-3	TGTGCCAGCAGTTTGTCGGGAGATTCCCGAGGGACTGAAGCTTTCTTT	CASSLSGDSRGTEAFF
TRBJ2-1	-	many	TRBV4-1	TGCGCCAGCAGCTTGTATGAGGGAGGCTCCTACAATGAGCAGTTCTTC	CASSLYEGGSYNEQFF
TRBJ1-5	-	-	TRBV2	TGTGCCAGCAGTGAAGGTCCCAGCGGTCAGCCCCAGCATTTT	CASSEGPSGQPQHF
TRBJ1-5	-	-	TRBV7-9	TGTGCCAGCAGCTTAGACGGGACCAACAATCAGCCCCAGCATTTT	CASSLDGTNNQPQHF
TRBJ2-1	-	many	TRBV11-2	TGTGCCAGCAGCTTAGCGGGAAGCTCCTACAATGAGCAGTTCTTC	CASSLAGSSYNEQFF
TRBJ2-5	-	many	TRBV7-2	TGTGCCAGCAGCTTAGTCAGGGTGGGCCGAGGACAAGAGACCCAGTACTTC	CASSLVRVGRGQETQYF
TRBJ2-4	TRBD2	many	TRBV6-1	TGTGTGTCACGGGGGGGGACGAACATTCAGTACTTC	CVSRGGTNIQYF
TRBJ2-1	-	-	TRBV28	TGTGCCAGCAATCAGGGAGTAGCCGGGCATGAGCAGTTCTTC	CASNQGVAGHEQFF
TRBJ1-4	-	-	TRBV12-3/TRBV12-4	TGTGCCAGCAGCCCCGGTGTCCCTCAAAAACTGTTTTTT	CASSPGVPQKLFF
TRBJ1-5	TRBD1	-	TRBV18	TGTGCCAGCTCACTCACGCCCTCCGGGACAGCAAATAGCAATCAGCCCCAGCATTTT	CASSLTPSGTANSNQPQHF
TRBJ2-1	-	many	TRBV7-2	TGTGCCAGCAGCTTAAACCACAATGAGCAGTTCTTC	CASSLNHNEQFF